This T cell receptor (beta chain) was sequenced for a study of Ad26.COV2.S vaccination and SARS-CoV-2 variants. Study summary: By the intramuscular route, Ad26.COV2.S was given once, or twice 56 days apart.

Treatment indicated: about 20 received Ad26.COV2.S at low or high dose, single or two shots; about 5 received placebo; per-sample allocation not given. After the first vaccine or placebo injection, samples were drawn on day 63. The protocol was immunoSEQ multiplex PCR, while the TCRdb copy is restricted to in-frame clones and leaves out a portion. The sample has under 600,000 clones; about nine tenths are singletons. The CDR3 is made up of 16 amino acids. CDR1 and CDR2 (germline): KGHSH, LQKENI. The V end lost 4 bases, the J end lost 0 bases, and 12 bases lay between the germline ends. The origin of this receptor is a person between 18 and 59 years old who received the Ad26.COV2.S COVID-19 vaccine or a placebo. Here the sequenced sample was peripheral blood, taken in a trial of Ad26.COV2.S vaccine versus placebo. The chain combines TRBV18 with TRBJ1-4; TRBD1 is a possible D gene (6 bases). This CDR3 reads CASSLGGAPTNEKLFF. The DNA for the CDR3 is TGTGCCAGCTCACTCGGGGGGGCGCCAACTAATGAAAAACTGTTTTTT.